This T cell receptor beta chain was recorded in a study of T cells after yellow fever vaccination. Study in general: Each low-cell-number fraction was prepared by means of SMART-Seq v4 Ultra Low Input.

V gave up 3 bases and J gave up 8 bases; unmatched junction bases: 6. The CDR3 loop spans 14 amino acids. Germline values: CDR1 SGHTA, CDR2 FQGNSA. TCRdb analysed the 5' RACE reads with MiXCR anew, one entry per CDR3 protein. The sample consists of some 49,000 distinct CDR3 sequences, approximately 6.3% of them appearing once. At least ten counts were recorded for this clonotype. This TCR derives from a man in his thirties or forties who received the YFV17D yellow fever vaccine. The sequenced sample was PBMCs, either bulk or a sorted T-cell subset (CD4+, CD8+, memory, or dextramer-sorted; not recorded which), obtained 45 days after the yellow fever booster vaccination. The genes are TRBV7-2 and TRBJ2-7, with 11 bases that match TRBD2. The chain's CDR3 is CASSFTSGSQQQYF. The CDR3 coding sequence is TGTGCCAGCAGCTTTACTAGCGGGAGCCAACAGCAGTACTTC.